Below are 22 T cell receptor beta chains sequenced from a single sample in a study of patients and donors after allogeneic stem cell transplantation. TCRdb reprocessed the RT-PCR reads with MiXCR, giving one entry per CDR3 protein. Of roughly 880,000 distinct CDR3 sequences in the sample, roughly 18% were seen once. Material for sequencing was blood, either unsorted or a sorted T cell fraction (not recorded which). The receptors originated from a human donor who was either an allogeneic HSCT recipient or a stem cell or donor lymphocyte infusion donor (not recorded which). It is not recorded whose cells these are; they may come from a transplant donor.

This clonotype came up many times. The chain joins TRBV25-1 to TRBJ2-5; D unclear. The V and J ends lost 7 bases and 1 base respectively, with 22 bases between them. The CDR3 covers 17 residues. The germline CDR1 and CDR2 sequences are MGHDK and SYGVNS. The DNA of the CDR3 is TGTGCCAGCATGGGATATAGGTGGGCAGTCAGCCAAGAGACCCAGTACTTC. As protein: CASMGYRWAVSQETQYF.

The chain recombines TRBV4-1 with TRBJ2-1; 7 bases are a match to TRBD2. Trimming cost V 0 bases and J 7 bases; bases outside gene matches: 9. The CDR3 has 16 amino acids. Germline CDR1 MGHRA, CDR2 YSYEKL. CDR3: CASSQDRAGVKNEQFF. As DNA, the CDR3 is TGCGCCAGCAGCCAAGATCGGGCGGGAGTTAAGAATGAGCAGTTCTTC.

The V gene is TRBV6-1, the J gene TRBJ1-1; weak D call: TRBD1 (6 bases). V shed 5 bases and J shed 3 bases, with 25 bases lying between them. Germline V gene lookup returns CDR1 MNHNS and CDR2 SASEGT. CDR3 size: 18 residues. The CDR3 nucleotides read TGTGCCAGCAGTAGATCGTTCGGTAGGGGGGGGCGAGACACTGAAGCTTTCTTT. Translation: CASSRSFGRGGRDTEAFF.

This clonotype was seen more than once but under ten times. The rearrangement links TRBV10-3 to TRBJ2-7; either TRBD1 or TRBD2 may supply D (5 bases each). Trimming removed 5 bases from V and 2 bases from J, with 7 bases in between. The CDR3 runs 12 residues. Germline V gene data show CDR1 as ENHRY and CDR2 as SYGVKD. The CDR3 DNA is TGTGCCATCAGTAGGGACCCCTACGAGCAGTACTTC. Translated: CAISRDPYEQYF.

This clonotype has more than one count but fewer than ten. The chain combines TRBV12-3 or TRBV12-4 with TRBJ1-2; weak D call: TRBD1 (5 bases). CDR3 length equals 15 residues. Trimming pared 4 bases from V and 8 bases from J, leaving 20 bases between. CDR3 sequence (DNA): TGTGCCAGCAGTTCGCCCCTGAGAGGGACCCCCGGCTACACCTTC. The encoded protein is CASSSPLRGTPGYTF.

The chain carries TRBV6-2 or TRBV6-3 and TRBJ2-5; possibly TRBD1 for D (6 bases). Deletions cut 6 bases from V and 4 bases from J, with 15 bases between. The CDR3 extends over 14 amino acids. CDR1 and CDR2 (germline): MNHEY, SVGEGT. The CDR3 loop reads CASSPQGPPETQYF. CDR3 nucleotides: TGTGCCAGCAGCCCACAGGGCCCCCCAGAGACCCAGTACTTC.

The chain joins TRBV7-9 to TRBJ1-4, with D possibly TRBD1 on 6 matching bases. Trimming removed 1 base from V and 8 bases from J, with 11 bases in between. The CDR3 length is 14 residues. Germline CDR1 is SEHNR and CDR2 is FQNEAQ (reference sequence). CDR3 bases: TGTGCCAGCAGCTTAGAACAGGGCTGGGAAAAACTGTTTTTT. Residues: CASSLEQGWEKLFF.

This clonotype has a handful of counts. The CDR3 region has the DNA TGCAGTGCTCCGACAGGGGGCACCTATGGCTACACCTTC. Its translation is CSAPTGGTYGYTF. The chain couples TRBV20-1 to TRBJ1-2, with 10 positions matching TRBD1. V lost 5 bases, J lost 4 bases, and 4 bases stayed unmatched. This CDR3 is built from 13 residues. Germline V gene data show CDR1 as DFQATT and CDR2 as SNEGSKA (reference sequence).

In its sample, this clonotype was seen a few times. This chain uses TRBV7-9 with TRBJ2-7; 7 nucleotides align to TRBD1. The V gene end was trimmed by 3 bases and the J gene end by 2 bases; junction bases not matched to a gene: 4. The CDR3 consists of 14 residues. Per the germline V gene, CDR1 is SEHNR and CDR2 is FQNEAQ (reference sequence). The CDR3 region has the DNA TGTGCCAGCAGCTTTTACGGGACAGCCTACGAGCAGTACTTC. Encoded protein: CASSFYGTAYEQYF.

The chain couples TRBV4-3 to TRBJ1-1; D is uncertain. CDR1 and CDR2 (germline): LGHNA, YSLEER. The CDR3 loop spans 15 amino acids. Trimming removed 0 bases at V and 3 bases at J, with 11 bases between. CDR3 protein: CASSQDGAAYTEAFF. As DNA, the CDR3 is TGCGCCAGCAGCCAAGATGGAGCGGCATACACTGAAGCTTTCTTT.

This clonotype was seen a handful of times. This chain uses TRBV4-3 with TRBJ2-5; tentatively, D is TRBD1 (5 bases). In germline, CDR1 is LGHNA, CDR2 YSLEER. V shed 0 bases and J shed 4 bases, with 6 bases lying between them. CDR3 length equals 13 residues. CDR3 sequence: CASSQDRAETQYF. In DNA, the CDR3 is TGCGCCAGCAGCCAAGACAGGGCAGAGACCCAGTACTTC.

This chain links TRBV5-1 with TRBJ2-4; D unclear. V was clipped by 1 base and J by 0 bases, with 8 bases between them. Germline assignment: CDR1 SGHRS and CDR2 YFSETQ. The CDR3 totals 15 residues. The DNA for the CDR3 is TGCGCCAGCAGCTTGAGAAGCATAGCCAAAAACATTCAGTACTTC. Amino acids: CASSLRSIAKNIQYF.

V usage is TRBV20-1 and J usage is TRBJ2-1; 8 nucleotides agree with TRBD2. Germline trimming cut 0 bases from V and 12 bases from J; bases unmatched to any gene: 10. The germline V gene encodes CDR1 DFQATT and CDR2 SNEGSKA (reference sequence). CDR3 size: 14 residues. CDR3 residues: CSARDRAGVHGQFF. CDR3 bases: TGCAGTGCTAGAGATCGAGCGGGGGTCCATGGGCAGTTCTTC.

The chain uses TRBV4-3 and TRBJ1-4; D is undetermined. This CDR3 has 15 amino acids. Germline CDR1 is LGHNA and CDR2 is YSLEER. The ends were cut back, 2 bases at V and 6 bases at J, with 13 bases in the middle. The CDR3 DNA follows: TGCGCCAGCAGCCAAACTAAGGGTGGGGATGAAAAACTGTTTTTT. It specifies CASSQTKGGDEKLFF.

This clonotype showed up just a few times. V gene TRBV5-6 combines with J gene TRBJ2-7; D perhaps matches TRBD2 (6 bases). This CDR3 contains 15 residues. Germline CDR1 and CDR2: SGHDT and YYEEEE. V lost 4 bases and J 3 bases, leaving 17 bases between the germline ends. The CDR3 loop reads CASSAGLLVGYEQYF. CDR3 coding DNA: TGTGCCAGCAGCGCGGGACTCTTGGTTGGCTACGAGCAGTACTTC.

This chain's CDR3 is CSASAAGGGLSPLHF. CDR3 in DNA: TGCAGTGCTAGCGCGGCAGGGGGGGGTCTATCACCCCTCCACTTT. This sequence joins TRBV20-1 and TRBJ1-6, with TRBD1 matching over 7 bases. V shed 3 bases and J 10 bases; nucleotides not matched to a gene: 12. CDR1 DFQATT and CDR2 SNEGSKA come from the germline V gene (reference sequence). This CDR3 contains 15 residues.

This clonotype showed up many times. The chain combines TRBV12-3 or TRBV12-4 with TRBJ1-1, with no clear D. Trimming shortened V by 7 bases and J by 3 bases, and 18 bases separated the two germline ends. The CDR3 is 15 amino acids. Here the CDR3 reads CASKPGLRMDTEAFF. The DNA of the CDR3 is TGTGCCAGCAAGCCGGGTCTTCGAATGGACACTGAAGCTTTCTTT.

CDR3 bases: TGTGCCAGCAGCCGCAGCGGGGGGGCTGACACCGGGGAGCTGTTTTTT. Translated, it gives CASSRSGGADTGELFF. This chain connects TRBV4-2 to TRBJ2-2; 10 bases are shared with TRBD2. V lost 4 bases to trimming and J lost 3 bases; unmatched junction nucleotides: 5. This CDR3 has 16 amino acids. Per the germline V gene, CDR1 is LGHNA and CDR2 is YNFKEQ.

This clonotype was seen only a few times. One end of the junction fails to match germline, which may point to a read error. V is TRBV7-7 and J is TRBJ2-3, with TRBD1 identical over 7 bases. In germline, CDR1 is SSHAT, CDR2 FNYEAQ (reference sequence). The CDR3 is 15 residues long. In nucleotides, the CDR3 is TGTGCTAGCAGCTTAGGGACAGCTCGCACAGATACGCAGTATTTT. Residues: CASSLGTARTDTQYF. Variable domain in full (rest from reference TRBV7-7 and TRBJ2-3): GAGVSQSPRYKVTKRGQDVTLRCDPISSHATLYWYQQALGQGPEFLTYFNYEAQPDKSGLPSDRFSAERPEGSISTLTIQRTEQRDSAMYRCASSLGTARTDTQYFGPGTRLTVL.

This clonotype has just a few counts. The chain links TRBV29-1 to TRBJ2-7; 11 bases align to TRBD2. Germline CDR1 is SQVTM and CDR2 is ANQGSEA. V was pared by 6 bases and J by 3 bases, with 10 bases of the junction left unmatched. The CDR3 totals 15 residues. The CDR3 coding sequence is TGCAGCGTCCAACTAGCGGGAGAGATTTACTACGAGCAGTACTTC. It yields the protein CSVQLAGEIYYEQYF.

This clonotype turned up a few times. The CDR3 here is CATRRDVSGSYEQYF. CDR3 nucleotide sequence: TGTGCCACCAGGAGGGATGTTAGCGGGAGTTACGAGCAGTACTTC. V and J are TRBV15 and TRBJ2-7; 9 bases agree with TRBD2. The V and J ends lost 6 bases and 4 bases, in that order; junction bases with no gene match: 10. Germline V lookup: CDR1 LNHNV, CDR2 YYDKDF (reference sequence). CDR3 length equals 15 residues.

J is TRBJ2-3 and V is TRBV7-3, with TRBD1 matching 7 bases. CDR1 SGHTA and CDR2 FQGTGA come from the germline V gene. This CDR3 region has 15 residues. V shed 2 bases, J shed 1 base, and the junction held 3 bases outside the gene matches. CDR3 sequence reads: CASSLDGQGTDTQYF. CDR3 bases: TGTGCCAGCAGCTTAGACGGACAGGGCACAGATACGCAGTATTTT.